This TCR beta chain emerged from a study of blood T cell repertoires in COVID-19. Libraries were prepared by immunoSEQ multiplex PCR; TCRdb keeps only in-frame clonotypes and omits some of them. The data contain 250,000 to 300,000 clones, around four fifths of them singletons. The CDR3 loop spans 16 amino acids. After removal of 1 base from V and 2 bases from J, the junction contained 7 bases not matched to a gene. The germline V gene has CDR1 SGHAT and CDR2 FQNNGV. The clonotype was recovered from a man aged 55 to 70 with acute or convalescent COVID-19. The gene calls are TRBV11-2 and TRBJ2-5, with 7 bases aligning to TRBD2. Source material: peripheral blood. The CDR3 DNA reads TGTGCCAGCAGCTTAGCCAGGCTAGCGGATCAAGAGACCCAGTACTTC. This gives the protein CASSLARLADQETQYF. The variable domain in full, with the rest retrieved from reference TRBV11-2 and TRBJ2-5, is EAGVAQSPRYKIIEKRQSVAFWCNPISGHATLYWYQQILGQGPKLLIQFQNNGVVDDSQLPKDRFSAERLKGVDSTLKIQPAKLEDSAVYLCASSLARLADQETQYFGPGTRLLVL.